This T cell receptor (beta chain) appears in the sequencing data of a study of T cell changes during pregnancy in multiple sclerosis. TCRdb's table, derived via immunoSEQ multiplex PCR, lists solely in-frame clones and lacks some. The sample has fewer than 40,000 clones, around 93% seen once. This CDR3 has 14 residues. Germline V gene sequence: CDR1 LNHDA, CDR2 SQIVND (reference sequence). Trimming stripped 7 bases from V and 0 bases from J, with 12 bases between. The chain recombines TRBV19 with TRBJ1-2; the D gene is possibly TRBD1 (6 bases). Sequencing used CD4+ T cells from peripheral blood mononuclear cells, obtained after pregnancy. The receptor comes from a female donor with multiple sclerosis, enrolled in a pregnancy study. This CDR3 reads CASIDSGANYGYTF. CDR3 bases: TGTGCCAGTATCGACTCAGGGGCTAACTATGGCTACACCTTC.